This TCR beta chain was identified in a study of blood T cell repertoires in COVID-19. Under the authors' procedure: By means of reference gene primer amplification, nucleated cell counts were estimated. Libraries were prepared by immunoSEQ multiplex PCR; TCRdb keeps only in-frame clonotypes and omits some of them. The DNA was the basis for D and trimming; V, J and clone size are from that table. The sample contains 250,000 or so clones, 85% to 90% of which appear only once. Clinical histories supplied by participants themselves formed the basis of cohort assignment. Germline-derived CDR1 and CDR2 are MDHEN and SYDVKM. The CDR3 runs 13 residues. The V and J ends lost 6 bases and 0 bases respectively, with 7 bases between them.

The chain links TRBV28 to TRBJ2-3; perhaps TRBD2 as D (6 bases). Specimen: PBMCs or T cells enriched from blood (not recorded which). The clonotype originates from a woman aged 25 to 45 with acute COVID-19. CDR3 protein: CASSAGSTDTQYF. CDR3 DNA: TGTGCCAGCAGCGCGGGGAGCACAGATACGCAGTATTTT.